A single T cell receptor beta chain is shown here with its context. Its specificity is not known. TCR beta libraries were made by quantitative 5'-RACE with molecular barcodes. TCRdb re-derived calls from the 5' RACE reads in MiXCR, one entry per CDR3 protein. The sample comprises 350,000 to 400,000 distinct CDR3 sequences, 20% to 25% of which are singletons, and around 13% rests with the top ten. The entry originates in a study of CD8 T cells in ankylosing spondylitis. The study, taken as a whole, reports: Disease-linked clones reportedly showed significant enrichment in matched ankylosing spondylitis synovial fluid. Among TCR beta sequences, a motif of under ten highly homologous variants appeared characteristic of ankylosing spondylitis blood.

Germline V lookup: CDR1 GTSNPN, CDR2 SVGIG (reference sequence). This CDR3 is built from 15 residues. Trimming at V came to 2 bases and at J to 8 bases, leaving 8 bases not matched to a gene. V is TRBV30 and J is TRBJ1-6; TRBD1 aligns across 8 bases. Sample: blood, either unsorted or a sorted T cell fraction (not recorded which). The clonotype was recovered from a male donor with ankylosing spondylitis or in good health (not recorded which). The CDR3 region has the DNA TGTGCCTGGAGTCCGACAGGGGATTGGGATTCACCCCTCCACTTT. Translating it yields CAWSPTGDWDSPLHF.